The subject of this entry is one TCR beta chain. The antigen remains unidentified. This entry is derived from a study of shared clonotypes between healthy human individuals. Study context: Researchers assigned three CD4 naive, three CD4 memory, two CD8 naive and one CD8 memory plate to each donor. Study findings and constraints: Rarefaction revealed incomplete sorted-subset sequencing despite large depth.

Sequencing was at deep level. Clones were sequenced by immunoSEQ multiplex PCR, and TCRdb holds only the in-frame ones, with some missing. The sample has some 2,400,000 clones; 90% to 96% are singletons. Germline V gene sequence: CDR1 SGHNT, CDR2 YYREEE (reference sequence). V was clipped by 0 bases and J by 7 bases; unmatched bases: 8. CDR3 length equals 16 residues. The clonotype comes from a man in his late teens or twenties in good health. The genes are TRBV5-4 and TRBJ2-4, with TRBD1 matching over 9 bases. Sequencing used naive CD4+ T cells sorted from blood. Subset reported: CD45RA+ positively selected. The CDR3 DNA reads TGTGCCAGCAGCTTGGGCGGTCCCGGACAGGGGAACATTCAGTACTTC. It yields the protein CASSLGGPGQGNIQYF.